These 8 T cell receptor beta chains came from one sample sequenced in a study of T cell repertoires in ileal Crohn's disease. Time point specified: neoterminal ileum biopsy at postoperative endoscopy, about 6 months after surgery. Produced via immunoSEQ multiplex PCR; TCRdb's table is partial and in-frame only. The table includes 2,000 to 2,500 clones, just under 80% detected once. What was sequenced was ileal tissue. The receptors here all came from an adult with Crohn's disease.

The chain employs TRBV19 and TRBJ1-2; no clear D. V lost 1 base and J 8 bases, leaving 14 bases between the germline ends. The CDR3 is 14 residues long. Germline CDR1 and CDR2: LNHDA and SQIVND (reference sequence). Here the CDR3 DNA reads TGTGCCAGTAGTATAGTTCAGGCCTCATGGGGCTACACCTTC. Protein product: CASSIVQASWGYTF. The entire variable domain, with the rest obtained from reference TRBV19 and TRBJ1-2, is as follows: DGGITQSPKYLFRKEGQNVTLSCEQNLNHDAMYWYRQDPGQGLRLIYYSQIVNDFQKGDIAEGYSVSREKKESFPLTVTSAQKNPTAFYLCASSIVQASWGYTFGSGTRLTVV.

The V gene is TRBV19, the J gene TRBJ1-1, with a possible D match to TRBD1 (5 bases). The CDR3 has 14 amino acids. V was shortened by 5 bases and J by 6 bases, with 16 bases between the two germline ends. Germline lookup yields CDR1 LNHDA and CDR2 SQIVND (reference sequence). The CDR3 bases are TGTGCCAGTAGTGGGGCCTCGCTTGGCTCTGAAGCTTTCTTT. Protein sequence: CASSGASLGSEAFF.

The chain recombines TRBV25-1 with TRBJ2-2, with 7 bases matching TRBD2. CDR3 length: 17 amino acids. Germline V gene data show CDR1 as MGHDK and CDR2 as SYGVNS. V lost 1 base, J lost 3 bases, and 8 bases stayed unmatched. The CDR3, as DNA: TGTGCCAGCAGTGAATCCGGGAGGAAGGTTTACACCGGGGAGCTGTTTTTT. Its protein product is CASSESGRKVYTGELFF.

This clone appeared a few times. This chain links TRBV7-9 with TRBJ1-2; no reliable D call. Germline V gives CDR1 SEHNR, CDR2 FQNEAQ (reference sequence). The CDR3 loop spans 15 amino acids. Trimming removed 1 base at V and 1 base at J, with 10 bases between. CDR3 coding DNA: TGTGCCAGCAGCTTAGAACTTTCTGGTAACTATGGCTACACCTTC. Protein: CASSLELSGNYGYTF.

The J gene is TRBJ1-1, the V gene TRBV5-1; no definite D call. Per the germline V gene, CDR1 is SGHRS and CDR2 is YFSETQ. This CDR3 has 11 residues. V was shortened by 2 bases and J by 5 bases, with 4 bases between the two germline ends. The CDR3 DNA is TGCGCCAGCAGCTTCGGGACTGAAGCTTTCTTT. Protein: CASSFGTEAFF.

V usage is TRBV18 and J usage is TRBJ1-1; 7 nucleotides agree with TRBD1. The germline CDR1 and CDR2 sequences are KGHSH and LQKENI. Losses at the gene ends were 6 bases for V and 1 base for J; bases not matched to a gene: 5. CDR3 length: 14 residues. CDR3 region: CASSRQGRNTEAFF. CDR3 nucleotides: TGTGCCAGCTCCCGACAGGGCAGGAACACTGAAGCTTTCTTT.

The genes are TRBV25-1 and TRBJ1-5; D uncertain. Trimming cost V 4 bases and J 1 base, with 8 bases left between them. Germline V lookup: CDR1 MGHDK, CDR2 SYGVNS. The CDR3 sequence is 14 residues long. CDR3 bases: TGTGCCAGCAGTGGTAGAACCAGCAATCAGCCCCAGCATTTT. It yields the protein CASSGRTSNQPQHF.

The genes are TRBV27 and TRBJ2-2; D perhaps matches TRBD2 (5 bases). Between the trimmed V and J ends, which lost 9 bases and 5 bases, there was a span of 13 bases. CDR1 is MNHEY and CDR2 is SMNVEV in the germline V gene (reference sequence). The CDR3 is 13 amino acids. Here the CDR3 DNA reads TGTGCCAGTCGAGGACTGCGGACCGGGGAGCTGTTTTTT. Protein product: CASRGLRTGELFF.